The rows below give T cell receptor beta chains drawn from one sample of a study of T cell responses to AZD1222 COVID-19 vaccine. TCRdb keeps only in-frame clones here, not all; method: immunoSEQ multiplex PCR. The data hold over 85,000 clones, with about 85% observed a single time. Sequences were derived from peripheral blood, sampled on day 0 of AZD1222 vaccination. These receptors were obtained from an adult in good health. Each CDR3 is given with its conserved first and last residue. D genes are given only for firm matches. Clone sizes are given selectively: once, few, many, or a class where the clone is expanded.

.	TRBV7-6	14	TRBD1	TRBJ1-2	TGTGCCAGCAGCTTACCCGGGACAGCGCCTGGCTACACCTTC	CASSLPGTAPGYTF
once	TRBV11-2	13	.	TRBJ2-5	TGTGCCAGCAGCTTCGGGAACCAAGAGACCCAGTACTTC	CASSFGNQETQYF
.	TRBV20-1	11	.	TRBJ1-1	TGCAGTGCTCCTATGAACACTGAAGCTTTCTTT	CSAPMNTEAFF
.	TRBV29-1	11	.	TRBJ1-1	TGCAGCGCTCATGATGCTGCTGAAGCTTTCTTT	CSAHDAAEAFF
.	TRBV6-2/TRBV6-3	12	.	TRBJ2-3	TGTGCCAGCAGTTACGAAGGGCATGATGCGTATTTT	CASSYEGHDAYF
.	TRBV10-1	14	.	TRBJ2-1	TGCGCCAGCAGTGAGTCGAGAGCAGCGGGTGAGCAGTTCTTC	CASSESRAAGEQFF
.	TRBV7-9	16	TRBD1	TRBJ1-4	TGTGCCAGCAGCTTTGGGACAGGGTGGGATAATGAAAAACTGTTTTTT	CASSFGTGWDNEKLFF
.	TRBV5-1	15	.	TRBJ2-7	TGCGCCAGCAGCTTGGGAACAGGAGGAAGCTACGAGCAGTACTTC	CASSLGTGGSYEQYF
few	TRBV5-1	13	.	TRBJ1-1	TGCGCCAGCAGCTTGCTGCAGGACACTGAAGCTTTCTTT	CASSLLQDTEAFF
.	TRBV9	14	TRBD2	TRBJ2-3	TGTGCCAGCAGAAAAACTAGCGGCGGAGATACGCAGTATTTT	CASRKTSGGDTQYF
once	TRBV4-1	11	.	TRBJ2-1	TGCGCCAGCAGCCTAGGGAATGAGCAGTTCTTC	CASSLGNEQFF
.	TRBV7-2	14	.	TRBJ1-5	TGTGCCAGCAGCCAGACTGGGAGCAATCAGCCCCAGCATTTT	CASSQTGSNQPQHF
.	TRBV3-1/TRBV3-2	15	.	TRBJ1-5	TGTGCCAGCAGCCAAGATCGGCAGGGACCTCGGGCCCAGCATTTT	CASSQDRQGPRAQHF
.	TRBV5-1	16	.	TRBJ1-3	TGCGCCAGCAGCTTGGGTCAGCAACTCTCTGGAAACACCATATATTTT	CASSLGQQLSGNTIYF
.	TRBV27	15	TRBD1	TRBJ2-7	TGTGCCAGCAGTTTTATCGGGACAGGATCTTCCGAGCAGTACTTC	CASSFIGTGSSEQYF
.	TRBV4-2	16	TRBD1	TRBJ1-4	TGTGCCAGCAGCCAAGATCTGGGACAGCTGAATGAAAAACTGTTTTTT	CASSQDLGQLNEKLFF
.	TRBV12-5	12	.	TRBJ2-7	TGTGCTAGTGGTCGGACTCTCTACGAGCAGTACTTC	CASGRTLYEQYF
.	TRBV18	15	TRBD2	TRBJ2-7	TGTGCCAGCTCACCAACTGCGGGAGTATCCTACGAGCAGTACTTC	CASSPTAGVSYEQYF
.	TRBV2	14	.	TRBJ2-7	TGTGCCAGCACCGCCGTTGGCAGCTACTACGAGCAGTACTTC	CASTAVGSYYEQYF
.	TRBV6-5	12	.	TRBJ1-1	TGTGCCACCCGAGAAGGAAACACTGAAGCTTTCTTT	CATREGNTEAFF
.	TRBV7-8	14	.	TRBJ2-3	TGTGCCAGCAGCTTAATTCTTAGCACAGATACGCAGTATTTT	CASSLILSTDTQYF
few	TRBV15	12	.	TRBJ1-5	TGTGCCACCAGCAAAGGGAATCAGCCCCAGCATTTT	CATSKGNQPQHF
.	TRBV18	15	.	TRBJ2-2	TGTGCCAGCTCACGGGACGAAACGGGGTCCGGGGAGCTGTTTTTT	CASSRDETGSGELFF
once	TRBV30	15	.	TRBJ2-3	TGTGCCTGGAGTGGTCAGGGGTCCAGGGCAGATACGCAGTATTTT	CAWSGQGSRADTQYF
few	TRBV6-2/TRBV6-3	14	.	TRBJ1-1	TGTGCCAGCAGTTCCTGGGGGGGGAACACTGAAGCTTTCTTT	CASSSWGGNTEAFF
.	TRBV5-1	14	TRBD2	TRBJ2-2	TGCGCCAGCAGCCCCCTAGCGGGAGCTGGGGAGCTGTTTTTT	CASSPLAGAGELFF
.	TRBV5-1	15	.	TRBJ2-7	TGCGCCAGCAGCACCCCAGGGTCTGACGATTACGAGCAGTACTTC	CASSTPGSDDYEQYF
once	TRBV19	14	TRBD1	TRBJ2-1	TGTGCCACGACGCCGGGACAGGAATACAATGAGCAGTTCTTC	CATTPGQEYNEQFF
.	TRBV27	14	.	TRBJ1-1	TGTGCCAGCAGTTTACCGGGATTGAACACTGAAGCTTTCTTT	CASSLPGLNTEAFF
.	TRBV19	16	TRBD1	TRBJ1-2	TGTGCCAGTAGGGGGGGGACAGGGAATTCTAACTATGGCTACACCTTC	CASRGGTGNSNYGYTF
.	TRBV9	16	.	TRBJ1-1	TGTGCCAGCAGCGTAGGTAGCGGTTTGGGAAACACTGAAGCTTTCTTT	CASSVGSGLGNTEAFF
.	TRBV19	13	.	TRBJ2-2	TGTGCCAGCGACTACGCGAACACCGGGGAGCTGTTTTTT	CASDYANTGELFF
.	TRBV19	16	TRBD1	TRBJ1-5	TGTGCCAGTAGTGTTACAGGGGGCGAAGGCAATCAGCCCCAGCATTTT	CASSVTGGEGNQPQHF
.	TRBV15	15	TRBD1	TRBJ1-6	TGTGCCACCGGGCCTAACACAGGGGTGGGTTCACCCCTCCACTTT	CATGPNTGVGSPLHF
.	TRBV6-1	14	.	TRBJ1-1	TGTGCCAGCAGTGAAAATAGGGGCGGCACTGAAGCTTTCTTT	CASSENRGGTEAFF
.	TRBV11-2	15	TRBD1	TRBJ1-1	TGTGCCAGCAGCTCCCCCAGGGGGCGCAGCACTGAAGCTTTCTTT	CASSSPRGRSTEAFF
.	TRBV10-1	14	.	TRBJ1-1	TGCGCCAGCAGGCCTGGGACATCGAACACTGAAGCTTTCTTT	CASRPGTSNTEAFF